A single T cell receptor beta chain is shown here with its context. One end of the junction is discordant with germline, which a read error may explain. The record originates from a study of T-cell reconstitution after alpha-beta-depleted transplantation in children. In germline, CDR1 is SGHAT, CDR2 FQNNGV. The CDR3 contains 16 residues. Using unique molecular identifiers, the investigators prepared the TCRbeta library. TCRdb ran MiXCR on the PCR reads and lists one entry per CDR3 protein. The profile shows 300,000 or so distinct CDR3 sequences, 9.5% to 10% of them singletons. This sequence joins TRBV11-2 and TRBJ1-1, with D tentatively TRBD1 (6 bases). This material consisted of PBMCs from the stem cell graft donor, taken from the stem cell graft. This sequence was found in a human donor who donated a stem cell graft to a child with SCID. The CDR3 spells CASSPGTPTLNSEAFF. CDR3 sequence (DNA): TGTGCCAGCAGCCCCGGGACACCGACTTTAAACAGTGAAGCTTTCTTT. The full variable domain, completed using reference TRBV11-2 and TRBJ1-1, is EAGVAQSPRYKIIEKRQSVAFWCNPISGHATLYWYQQILGQGPKLLIQFQNNGVVDDSQLPKDRFSAERLKGVDSTLKIQPAKLEDSAVYLCASSPGTPTLNSEAFFGQGTRLTVV.